The entry below describes one TCR beta chain. Its antigen is currently not known. No much larger clonotype is one base removed from it; base qualities were not supplied. V and J are truncated by 1 base and 6 bases respectively, leaving an intervening sequence of 4 bases. The CDR3 runs 12 residues from the cysteine to the phenylalanine. The entry retains the CDR3 DNA only, 36 bases that are in frame from base 1. The germline V gene provides CDR1 SGHAT and CDR2 FQNNGV. These data come from a study of cytomegalovirus exposure and HLA in healthy donors (TCRdb year 2017). Concerning the study at large: An earlier analysis of some 600 of the donors reported under 300 Gb of sequence data and 117 million unique TCR beta sequences obtained from some 170 million T cells. Roughly 320 gigabases of sequencing data and around 85 million unique TCR sequences made up an early release that covered several hundred HLA-typed donors. The genetic ancestry cluster associated with self-reported Caucasian donors included 65% to 90% of the 300 to 450 genotyped donors. The study was designed to test whether signatures of past pathogen exposure could be identified by cataloging public T cell receptors. The study profiled the T cell repertoires of approximately 700 subjects by immunosequencing and related them to cytomegalovirus serostatus. In addition to the first cohort of hundreds of subjects, a separate validation cohort of approximately 130 different subjects was used. The study combined high-throughput TCR immunosequencing, statistical association of individual TCRs with disease status, and machine learning to predict cytomegalovirus infection status. In a later analysis, previously published TCR beta repertoires from 600 to 850 donors were re-analyzed and high-resolution HLA genotyping was added so that TCR occurrence patterns could be studied. In the later analysis, no new phenotypic data were used to find candidate immune exposures; instead, reliance was placed on TCR beta sequences and their occurrence across donors. An earlier analysis of approximately 640 of the donors applied high-throughput TCR beta sequencing to assess whether each TCR beta V gene segment acted as functional or pseudogenic. Donor age, sex, ethnicity and CMV serostatus were compiled together with the repertoire data. A later genetic analysis used genome-wide SNP genotypes for about 55% of the 666 donors, treating that subset as a discovery cohort. Every discovery cohort repertoire had been produced on one sequencing platform. HLA typing included class I and class II loci at four-digit resolution. Typing coverage varied by locus: roughly 629-640 donors for A, B, C, DRB1 and DQB1; some 520 for DQA1; more than 600 for DPA1; approximately 490 for DPB1. A few DR-DQ haplotypes were handled as single units for association and clustering because linkage in the cohort was strong. Among almost 400 genotyped donors of the cohort, an average of around 240,000 unique TCR beta nucleotide sequences were sequenced per donor, roughly a sixth of them non-productive. Summary of the overall study and its limitations: It was suggested by the authors that the approach could potentially be generalized to other disease states and immunological phenotypes. In an earlier analysis of approximately 600 of the donors, most TCR beta V segments were observed in productive rearrangements about 87% or about 30% of the time, broadly matching IMGT annotations. When HLA alleles, especially DR and DQ, strongly co-occurred, attributing TCR associations to individual alleles was difficult. Across donors, most TCR sequences were observed very rarely, whereas some public TCRs were present in many individuals. Approximately 18 rarely observed V segments, including chromosome 9 orphons, were excluded from the earlier analysis of some 590 of the donors because counts were too low. Linkage disequilibrium might explain the correlated functional status among segregating V segments, but an unknown experimental factor could not be ruled out. A later analysis associated 15,000 to 20,000 TCR beta sequences with specific HLA alleles at a false discovery rate of 0.05. A later analysis reported that several top co-occurrence clusters appeared linked to parvovirus B19, influenza, CMV and Epstein-Barr virus. The cohort was sequenced for TCR beta chains only, and without alpha or paired-chain data the features that could be detected were limited. Roughly uniform sequencing depth across donors was assumed in presence/absence analyses, although this assumption may not hold. According to a later genetic analysis, donors in an Asian-associated ancestry cluster had fewer N-insertions in productive TCRs than the approximately 610-donor mean. In a later analysis, most CMV-associated TCR beta chains were found to appear HLA-restricted, with HLA associations seemingly driven largely by CMV exposure. The classifier was reported to diagnose cytomegalovirus status with high specificity and sensitivity in both the original cohort and the validation cohort. In a later analysis, HLA-associated TCR beta chains were found to be more clonally expanded and to have lower generation probabilities than equally common non-associated chains. In a later genetic analysis, a missense DCLRE1C variant was associated with V-gene and J-gene trimming of TCR beta chains, and the association was replicated in an independent cohort. A further reported finding was that TCR beta sequences accurately predicted the HLA-A and HLA-B alleles for most subjects in the first cohort. In the study, approximately 160 TCR beta chains were listed as associated with cytomegalovirus. A few of the identified cytomegalovirus-associated TCR beta chains were confirmed in vitro to be specific for cytomegalovirus antigens. Because HLA typing was unavailable for some donors at each locus, only the typed subset was used in association tests. For the cohort, immune exposure information was limited to CMV serostatus. A group of highly shared sequence variants was considered likely to be a technical artifact of the sequencing pipeline. In a later analysis, the rate of TCR association differed among HLA loci, with DRB1 alleles having the most associated TCRs and HLA-C alleles having the fewest. The 87-base-pair reads could not distinguish some IMGT-functional V segments, including TRBV6-2 and TRBV6-3, so those segments were excluded.

The cohort was made up of about 610 healthy bone marrow donors. Cohort members were all nominally healthy when sampled, although unrecorded immune exposures were likely present. Of the 600 or so cohort members, around 290 had a positive CMV serostatus and 350 to 450 had a negative one, while no CMV serostatus was recorded for the donor. Each donor provided a peripheral blood sample, and peripheral blood mononuclear cells were used for TCR beta sequencing. The Qiagen DNeasy Blood Extraction Kit was used to extract genomic DNA from the blood cell samples. Library prep was done by the immunoSEQ multiplex PCR assay. A mixture of 60 forward primers for TCR Vbeta segments and 13 reverse primers for TCR Jbeta segments was used in the multiplex PCR. The CDR3 region of rearranged TCR beta genes was amplified from genomic DNA with a multiplex PCR assay. Amplified TCR beta libraries were sequenced as 87-base-pair reads on the Illumina HiSeq System. In the source study's methods: A later analysis tallied 75 million to 85 million unique TCR beta chains across the approximately 670 repertoires, and approximately 9.9 million of those chains were shared by two or more donors. Raw reads were error-corrected and collapsed into unique sequences with a nearest-neighbor algorithm that merged closely related sequences to remove PCR and sequencing errors. CDR3 sequences were aligned to IMGT reference sequences to assign V, D and J gene segments. For a sequence to be retained, at least a six-nucleotide match to both a V gene segment and a J gene segment was required. A rearrangement counted as productive if the CDR3 had no stop codons and remained in frame with V and J, and every other rearrangement counted as non-productive. Following IMGT convention, CDR3 was defined as the stretch from the second conserved V-encoded cysteine to the conserved J-encoded phenylalanine. The earlier analysis of 500 to 600 of the donors excluded sequences that lacked an unambiguous match to a single V gene segment. An earlier analysis of around 600 of the donors classified V segments as functional when productive rearrangements were above 56.7% and as segregating when the standard deviation between donors was above 5%. A statistical classification framework was built to diagnose cytomegalovirus status from the catalog of TCR beta chain sequences. A later analysis assigned V and J genes by comparing TCR nucleotide sequences with IMGT/GENE-DB human TR gene sequences. A later analysis assigned CDR3 sequences and most-parsimonious VDJ recombination scenarios with the TCRdist pipeline. In a later analysis, each TCR beta chain was defined by its CDR3 amino acid sequence together with its V-gene family, and reads without a unique V-gene family were excluded. To address suspected cross-contamination and a sequencing artifact, a later analysis removed 592 highly shared, low-generation-probability nucleotide sequences. In a later analysis, a clonal expansion index for each public chain was calculated from normalized within-repertoire ranks of inferred template counts. In a later analysis, generation probabilities were computed with a VDJ recombination model fitted to out-of-frame rearrangements, and the resulting probabilities were checked against IGoR. In a later analysis, hypergeometric tests were used to score TCR-TCR, TCR-HLA and TCR-CMV co-occurrence, with a repertoire-size bias correction applied to TCR pairs. False discovery rates were estimated in a later analysis by permuting HLA or CMV assignments 20 times. In a later analysis, co-occurring TCRs were grouped with DBSCAN, and TCRdist sequence similarity was added when clustering was performed within HLA-allele-positive subsets. Repertoires with fewer than 30,000 or more than 120,000 public chains, plus five repertoires with anomalous nucleotide sharing, were excluded from co-occurrence clustering. This is the immuneACCESS table as TCRdb keeps it, with only in-frame sequences that have V and J called. A part of the clones is gone; compared with another copy, unresolved V genes explain less than half, and the rest is unexplained. For V, J and clone size, that table is used; D and trimming come from the DNA. The sample table shows 120,000 or so clones, and over 60% are seen once. About 3.9% of the sample is in the top ten clones.

The receptor's source is a human donor in good health. The chain couples TRBV11-2 to TRBJ2-1; confidence is insufficient to name the D gene. Sequencing was carried out using PBMCs. The nucleotide sequence reads TGTGCCAGCAGCTTAGGGCTCAATGAGCAGTTCTTC. This encodes CASSLGLNEQFF.